The entry below gives a single T cell receptor beta chain sequence along with its context. Trimming removed 1 base from V and 3 bases from J; junction bases left unmatched: 3. Germline V gene sequence: CDR1 SGHNT, CDR2 YYREEE (reference sequence). This CDR3 has 15 amino acids. This sample stems from a study of control samples from healthy donors and cancer patients. Assay used: immunoSEQ multiplex PCR; TCRdb lists only in-frame clones, some missing. The repertoire holds tens of thousands of clones, with roughly 84% as singletons. The chain couples TRBV5-4 to TRBJ2-2, with TRBD1 matching 7 bases. Sequencing used blood. This clonotype was obtained from a man aged 45 to 65 in good health. CDR3 loop: CASSLLTGDTGELFF. The CDR3 nucleotides read TGTGCCAGCAGCTTGCTTACAGGGGACACCGGGGAGCTGTTTTTT.